A selection of T cell receptor beta chains follows, all from one sample in a study of blood T cell repertoires in COVID-19. The method was immunoSEQ multiplex PCR; TCRdb's version includes in-frame clones alone and lacks a portion of them. The sample lists about 210,000 clones; roughly 89% were seen once. Sequencing was done on a sample of peripheral blood. The source is a man aged 55-75 years who had recovered from COVID-19. CDR3s include the opening cysteine and the closing phenylalanine or tryptophan. D genes are given only for firm matches. The size of a clone is reported for some rows only, either as once, few or many, or as a class for expanded clones.

abundance	len	v_gene	j_gene	d_gene	CDR3nt	CDR3aa
.	14	TRBV10-2	TRBJ1-5	.	TGCGCCAGCAGTGAAGCCAGGGGAAGTCAGCCCCAGCATTTT	CASSEARGSQPQHF
.	12	TRBV7-6	TRBJ2-7	.	TGTGCCAGCAGCTACCGTAGGGGCGAGCAGTACTTC	CASSYRRGEQYF
.	16	TRBV27	TRBJ1-2	.	TGTGCCAGCAGTTTACTAAGGAGTTCCTCTAACTATGGCTACACCTTC	CASSLLRSSSNYGYTF
.	13	TRBV30	TRBJ1-2	.	TGTGCCTGGAGTGGAGGCGGGCGGCATGGCTACACCTTC	CAWSGGGRHGYTF
.	11	TRBV6-2/TRBV6-3	TRBJ2-5	.	TGTGCCAGCAGTTCGTCGGTGACCCAGTACTTC	CASSSSVTQYF
.	16	TRBV5-1	TRBJ2-7	TRBD1	TGCGCCAGCAGCTGGGCACCCGGGACAGAACTTTACGAGCAGTACTTC	CASSWAPGTELYEQYF
.	13	TRBV2	TRBJ1-6	.	TGTGCCAGCAGTGAGACAGTTAAGTCACCCCTCCACTTT	CASSETVKSPLHF
.	17	TRBV18	TRBJ1-4	.	TGTGCCAGCTCACCACAAGCCCCCGCGGGGCGGGGTGAAAAACTGTTTTTT	CASSPQAPAGRGEKLFF
.	13	TRBV28	TRBJ1-2	TRBD1	TGTGCCAGCACCATCAGGACAGGGACCGGCTACACCTTC	CASTIRTGTGYTF
.	14	TRBV15	TRBJ1-5	.	TGTGCCACCCGGGCCGGGACAACAAATCAGCCCCAGCATTTT	CATRAGTTNQPQHF
.	16	TRBV7-6	TRBJ2-7	TRBD2	TGTGCCAGCAGCCGACTTACTAGCGCCAGAATCTACGAGCAGTACTTC	CASSRLTSARIYEQYF
.	17	TRBV7-9	TRBJ1-5	.	TGTGCCAGCAGTCCGTTAGGTTCAGAGGTGAGCAATCAGCCCCAGCATTTT	CASSPLGSEVSNQPQHF
many	15	TRBV6-1	TRBJ2-1	TRBD2	TGTGCCAGCAGTGAAGTAGCGGGGGGGCCCTTGAACCAGTTCTTC	CASSEVAGGPLNQFF
.	16	TRBV19	TRBJ1-1	TRBD1	TGTGCCAGTAGTATAGATGGTTACAGGGGCCACACTGAAGCTTTCTTT	CASSIDGYRGHTEAFF
.	15	TRBV7-3	TRBJ2-2	TRBD2	TGTGCCAGCAGCGAGGGACTAGCGGGCGGCGGGGAGCTGTTTTTT	CASSEGLAGGGELFF
.	11	TRBV20-1	TRBJ1-2	.	TGCAGTGCTGGGAGGGACGGTGGGTACACCTTC	CSAGRDGGYTF
few	14	TRBV9	TRBJ1-1	.	TGTGCCAGCAGCGTAGAATGGGACAAATCTGAAGCTTTCTTT	CASSVEWDKSEAFF
.	14	TRBV24-1	TRBJ2-2	.	TGTGCCACCAGTGACAGGGCTCGGACCGGGGAGCTGTTTTTT	CATSDRARTGELFF
.	11	TRBV5-8	TRBJ2-3	.	TGTGCCAGCAGCTTGGTCGGTACGCAGTATTTT	CASSLVGTQYF
.	13	TRBV18	TRBJ2-7	TRBD2	TGTGCCAGCTCACCCGGGGGAGGGGACGAGCAGTACTTC	CASSPGGGDEQYF
.	15	TRBV7-3	TRBJ2-3	.	TGTGCCAGCAGCTCGTCTAGCAGTAGCACAGATACGCAGTATTTT	CASSSSSSSTDTQYF
many	16	TRBV27	TRBJ2-2	TRBD2	TGTGCCAGCAGCTCGGGACTAGCAGGGGGTAGGGGGGAGCTGTTTTTT	CASSSGLAGGRGELFF
once	18	TRBV2	TRBJ2-3	TRBD2	TGTGCCAGCAGATTTAGCGGGGGGGGAATGAGGAGCACAGATACGCAGTATTTT	CASRFSGGGMRSTDTQYF
.	15	TRBV12-5	TRBJ2-1	.	TGTGCTAGTGGTTTGGTAATGGGCCAGTACAATGAGCAGTTCTTC	CASGLVMGQYNEQFF
once	15	TRBV19	TRBJ1-3	.	TGTGCCAGTAGTGACGACAGGTTCTCTGGAAACACCATATATTTT	CASSDDRFSGNTIYF
.	14	TRBV18	TRBJ1-6	.	TGTGCCAGCTCACCGAGCGGGCTTGATTCACCCCTCCACTTT	CASSPSGLDSPLHF
.	17	TRBV7-8	TRBJ2-7	TRBD2	TGTGCCAGCAGCTTAGCCTTTGGCGGGGGTCACTCCTACGAGCAGTACTTC	CASSLAFGGGHSYEQYF
.	14	TRBV19	TRBJ1-4	TRBD1	TGTGCCAGTAGATTGACAGGGCTGGATGAAAAACTGTTTTTT	CASRLTGLDEKLFF
.	14	TRBV7-9	TRBJ1-1	.	TGTGCCAGCAGCCTGGGGGGATGGTCCACTGAAGCTTTCTTT	CASSLGGWSTEAFF
.	15	TRBV4-2	TRBJ2-7	.	TGTGCCAGCAGCCAAGGGTTGCACGAGGGCTACGAGCAGTACTTC	CASSQGLHEGYEQYF